This T cell receptor (beta chain) was observed in a study of OX40 agonist ivuxolimab in advanced cancers. Study information: Ivuxolimab, an antibody acting as an agonist of OX40 (CD134), was used to treat patients. Males comprised about 84% of the group, whose mean age was around 62 years (range 23 to 79).

Germline CDR1 LNHDA, CDR2 SQIVND (reference sequence). The ends lost 5 bases at V and 7 bases at J; junction bases unmatched: 7. The CDR3 sequence is 14 residues long. Some clones are missing from TCRdb's copy, which holds only in-frame ones; the method was immunoSEQ multiplex PCR. The sample records roughly 34,000 clones, around 84% being singletons. The chain has TRBV19 and TRBJ2-1; 8 positions match TRBD2. This clonotype was obtained from an adult with an advanced solid tumor such as melanoma, head and neck, liver or kidney cancer. This specimen consisted of CD4+ or CD8+ T cells sorted from blood, obtained in a trial of the OX40 agonist ivuxolimab. CDR3 sequence reads: CASSALAGQNEQFF. The CDR3 bases are TGTGCCAGTAGTGCTCTAGCGGGCCAGAATGAGCAGTTCTTC. The variable domain in full, completed from reference TRBV19 and TRBJ2-1, reads DGGITQSPKYLFRKEGQNVTLSCEQNLNHDAMYWYRQDPGQGLRLIYYSQIVNDFQKGDIAEGYSVSREKKESFPLTVTSAQKNPTAFYLCASSALAGQNEQFFGPGTRLTVL.